The 14 T cell receptor beta chains below all came from one sample that was sequenced in a study of cytomegalovirus exposure and HLA in healthy donors (dated 2017 in TCRdb). Libraries were constructed by the immunoSEQ multiplex PCR assay. A mixture of 60 forward primers for TCR Vbeta segments and 13 reverse primers for TCR Jbeta segments was used in the multiplex PCR. Imported from immuneACCESS, the table was reduced by TCRdb to in-frame sequences with V and J called. These copies leave out some clones; in studies compared against another copy, an unresolved V gene accounts for under half, and the cause of the remainder is not known. Here the sample has about 110,000 clones; about two thirds occur a single time. The top ten hold 0.6% to 1% of the sample. The sample taken for sequencing was PBMCs. The receptors shown here come from a boy aged 10-17 years in good health and CMV-seronegative.

Only one count was recorded for this clone. This chain connects TRBV18 to TRBJ1-2, with a possible D match to TRBD1 (6 bases). This CDR3 comprises 13 residues. Germline lookup yields CDR1 KGHSH and CDR2 LQKENI. Trimming shortened V by 6 bases and J by 3 bases, and 11 bases separated the two germline ends. The CDR3 DNA reads as TGTGCCAGCTCGCCAGGGGAGGACTATGGCTACACCTTC. Its protein product is CASSPGEDYGYTF.

This clone showed up just a few times. The genes are TRBV6-5 and TRBJ2-7; maybe TRBD2 (6 bases). V lost 5 bases and J 5 bases, leaving 13 bases between the germline ends. This CDR3 has 13 amino acids. Germline lookup yields CDR1 MNHEY and CDR2 SVGAGI. CDR3 in amino acids: CASSPGGSDEQYF. The CDR3 coding sequence is TGTGCCAGCAGTCCTGGAGGGTCGGACGAGCAGTACTTC.

The V call is TRBV7-9, the J call TRBJ1-6, with D possibly TRBD1 on 5 matching bases. The germline gives CDR1 SEHNR, CDR2 FQNEAQ (reference sequence). The CDR3 is made up of 13 amino acids. Trimming shortened V by 6 bases and J by 5 bases, and 8 bases separated the two germline ends. The CDR3 DNA sequence: TGTGCCAGCAGGCAAGGGGATAATTCACCCCTCCACTTT. Encoded protein: CASRQGDNSPLHF.

This clone was counted once. This chain connects TRBV9 to TRBJ2-6; D unclear. The CDR3 sequence is 15 residues long. The germline V and J ends were trimmed by 0 bases and 0 bases, with 4 bases remaining between them. CDR1 and CDR2 (germline): SGDLS, YYNGEE. The CDR3 sequence: CASSVDHSGANVLTF. The CDR3 bases are TGTGCCAGCAGCGTAGATCACTCTGGGGCCAACGTCCTGACTTTC.

This rearrangement joins TRBV5-6 to TRBJ2-7, with D perhaps TRBD2 (6 bases). This CDR3 has 16 residues. Between the trimmed V and J ends, which lost 1 base and 5 bases, there was a span of 19 bases. Germline V CDR1 and CDR2: SGHDT, YYEEEE. The CDR3 DNA follows: TGTGCCAGCAGCTTGCCGGGGACTTCCCTCAGCCACGAGCAGTACTTC. Translating it yields CASSLPGTSLSHEQYF.

This clone was picked up a small number of times. The chain links TRBV23-1 to TRBJ1-3, with TRBD1 as a possible D gene (5 bases). TRBV23-1 is treated as an ORF (open reading frame) with a function not yet certain. Trimming shortened V by 0 bases and J by 4 bases, and 22 bases separated the two germline ends. The length of the CDR3 is 19 residues. In DNA form, the CDR3 reads TGCGCCAGCAGTCAATCGGGAGGGCCACAGCGTGGGGCAGGAAACACCATATATTTT. It specifies CASSQSGGPQRGAGNTIYF.

This chain links TRBV5-1 with TRBJ2-1, with D possibly being TRBD2 (5 bases). The length of the CDR3 is 15 residues. The V gene lost 6 bases and the J gene lost 0 bases, with 13 bases spanning the gap. Germline CDR1 and CDR2: SGHRS and YFSETQ. CDR3 in DNA: TGCGCCAGCACCCCTGAAGGGAGCTCCTACAATGAGCAGTTCTTC. Its protein product is CASTPEGSSYNEQFF. Filled out from reference TRBV5-1 and TRBJ2-1, the complete variable domain reads KAGVTQTPRYLIKTRGQQVTLSCSPISGHRSVSWYQQTPGQGLQFLFEYFSETQRNKGNFPGRFSGRQFSNSRSEMNVSTLELGDSALYLCASTPEGSSYNEQFFGPGTRLTVL.

The chain combines TRBV19 with TRBJ2-7; TRBD1 matches 11 bases. The V gene end was trimmed by 5 bases and the J gene end by 3 bases; junction bases not matched to a gene: 6. The CDR3 extends over 15 amino acids. From germline, CDR1 is LNHDA and CDR2 SQIVND (reference sequence). DNA for the CDR3: TGTGCCAGTAGTTACAGGACAGGGGGCAACTACGAGCAGTACTTC. Encoded protein: CASSYRTGGNYEQYF.

The CDR3 sequence is CAWRPRTALNTEAFF. CDR3 DNA sequence: TGTGCCTGGAGACCACGGACAGCCCTGAACACTGAAGCTTTCTTT. The chain is built from TRBV30 and TRBJ1-1, with D tentatively TRBD1 (6 bases). The CDR3 sequence is 15 residues long. Trimming stripped 3 bases from V and 0 bases from J, with 14 bases between. Germline CDR1 and CDR2: GTSNPN and SVGIG (reference sequence).

The rearrangement links TRBV9 to TRBJ1-1, with 8 nucleotides matching TRBD1. Unmatched junction bases numbered 5, after V lost 3 bases and J lost 1 base. This CDR3 has 15 residues. Looked up from germline, CDR1 is SGDLS and CDR2 is YYNGEE. The CDR3 loop is CASSDPGTGNTEAFF. The CDR3 nucleotides read TGTGCCAGCAGCGACCCCGGGACAGGGAACACTGAAGCTTTCTTT.

This clone was seen a single time. V gene TRBV2 combines with J gene TRBJ1-1; 7 nucleotides align to TRBD1. V lost 7 bases and J lost 1; bases outside the gene matches: 12. The CDR3 is 16 amino acids. Germline CDR1 reads SNHLY; CDR2 reads FYNNEI. The CDR3 nucleotides read TGTGCCAGCATAGATGGCAGGGGGTTTGAGAACACTGAAGCTTTCTTT. Residues: CASIDGRGFENTEAFF.

The chain uses TRBV29-1 and TRBJ2-5, with D possibly matching TRBD1 (6 bases). The J call may be in error: the DNA end matches TRBJ2-7 better. The CDR3 length is 12 residues. Germline CDR1 reads SQVTM; CDR2 reads ANQGSEA. Here the CDR3 reads CSVSYRAGEQYF. The CDR3 nucleotides are TGCAGCGTTTCTTACAGGGCGGGCGAGCAGTACTTC.

The chain employs TRBV28 and TRBJ1-5; TRBD1 is a possible D gene (5 bases). This CDR3 is 18 amino acids long. The V gene's germline CDR1 is MDHEN and CDR2 SYDVKM. Trimming took 5 bases from V and 0 from J, leaving 20 bases between them. The CDR3 DNA is TGTGCCAGCAGTCTTGGGGCAGGGTACCCTTATAGCAATCAGCCCCAGCATTTT. As protein: CASSLGAGYPYSNQPQHF.

J is TRBJ1-4 and V is TRBV9; perhaps TRBD1 as D (5 bases). Germline lookup yields CDR1 SGDLS and CDR2 YYNGEE. The length of the CDR3 is 16 residues. Trimming cost V 0 bases and J 6 bases, with 15 bases left between them. In DNA, the CDR3 is TGTGCCAGCAGCGTAGGGGTCATGGGGGGGGATGAAAAACTGTTTTTT. Its translation is CASSVGVMGGDEKLFF.